These 30 T cell receptor beta chains came from one sample sequenced in a study of CD8+CD57+ T cells in acquired aplastic anemia. Both TCR beta VDJ combination and CDR3 sequence profiling were carried out. Genomic DNA was the template for this profiling. Using its own MiXCR run on the reads, TCRdb lists one record per CDR3 protein. The sample lists 250,000 to 300,000 distinct CDR3 sequences; about three fifths were seen once. For sequencing, patients were chosen who had shown expansion of CD8+CD57+ cells by flow cytometry. Sequenced input: sorted CD4+, CD8+, or CD8+CD57+ T cells (not recorded which) from PBMCs. These receptors were taken from a human donor with aplastic anemia.

This clonotype has a count of ten or more. The V call is TRBV19, the J call TRBJ1-2; TRBD1 is a possible D gene (6 bases). The CDR3 runs 13 residues. Trimming pared 4 bases from V and 4 bases from J, leaving 10 bases between. CDR1 and CDR2 from the germline V gene are LNHDA and SQIVND (reference sequence). The CDR3 here is CASSTTGSYGYTF. The CDR3 DNA reads as TGTGCCAGTAGTACTACAGGGTCCTATGGCTACACCTTC. The variable domain in full, completed from reference TRBV19 and TRBJ1-2, reads DGGITQSPKYLFRKEGQNVTLSCEQNLNHDAMYWYRQDPGQGLRLIYYSQIVNDFQKGDIAEGYSVSREKKESFPLTVTSAQKNPTAFYLCASSTTGSYGYTFGSGTRLTVV.

The chain combines TRBV20-1 with TRBJ2-5; the D is unclear. The CDR3 sequence is 13 residues long. CDR1 and CDR2 from the germline V gene are DFQATT and SNEGSKA (reference sequence). Trimming pared 6 bases from V and 1 base from J, leaving 12 bases between. CDR3 sequence reads: CSASSAFQETQYF. For the CDR3, the DNA is TGCAGTGCCAGCTCAGCTTTCCAAGAGACCCAGTACTTC.

With regard to this clonotype: This clone may be a read error of a much larger clone one base away. The genes are TRBV19 and TRBJ1-2, with D unclear. Trimming left V 3 bases short and J 8 bases short, with 13 bases between. This CDR3 is built from 13 residues. Germline V lookup: CDR1 LNHDA, CDR2 SQIVND (reference sequence). Here the CDR3 DNA reads TGTGCCAGTAGTATTGCGGGTGCCGGGGGCTACACCTTC. It yields the protein CASSIAGAGGYTF. Full variable domain (missing parts from reference TRBV19 and TRBJ1-2): DGGITQSPKYLFRKEGQNVTLSCEQNLNHDAMYWYRQDPGQGLRLIYYSQIVNDFQKGDIAEGYSVSREKKESFPLTVTSAQKNPTAFYLCASSIAGAGGYTFGSGTRLTVV.

The chain links TRBV20-1 to TRBJ2-2; D is perhaps TRBD1 (5 bases). The V and J ends lost 0 bases and 8 bases respectively, with 10 bases between them. This CDR3 is 13 amino acids long. Germline V gene sequence: CDR1 DFQATT, CDR2 SNEGSKA (reference sequence). DNA for the CDR3: TGCAGTGCTAGAGATCAGGGCCAAGGGGAGCTGTTTTTT. Translation gives CSARDQGQGELFF.

This clonotype occurred many times. The V gene is TRBV9, the J gene TRBJ1-5, with 7 bases matching TRBD1. The CDR3 length is 15 residues. The germline CDR1 and CDR2 sequences are SGDLS and YYNGEE. The V and J ends lost 0 bases and 7 bases, in that order; junction bases with no gene match: 7. The CDR3 bases are TGTGCCAGCAGCGTAGACGGGACAGTGGGGCAGCCCCAGCATTTT. This gives the protein CASSVDGTVGQPQHF.

This clonotype was detected only a few times. The chain has TRBV18 and TRBJ1-1, with a possible D match to TRBD1 (5 bases). This CDR3 region has 13 residues. In germline, CDR1 is KGHSH, CDR2 LQKENI. V was pared by 4 bases and J by 5 bases, with 11 bases between. Here the CDR3 reads CASSRDRATEAFF. The CDR3 region has the DNA TGTGCCAGCTCACGTGACAGAGCTACTGAAGCTTTCTTT.

This clonotype was seen at least ten times. The chain employs TRBV20-1 and TRBJ2-2; 8 bases fit TRBD1. The CDR3 length is 15 residues. Germline CDR1 reads DFQATT; CDR2 reads SNEGSKA (reference sequence). Trimming took 2 bases from V and 1 from J; bases not matched to a gene: 3. The CDR3 DNA is TGCAGTGCTAGACGCGGACAGGGGAACACCGGGGAGCTGTTTTTT. It translates to CSARRGQGNTGELFF.

In its sample, this clonotype was seen many times. Here the CDR3 DNA reads TGTGCCAGCAGTCCCGGACTAGCGGGGACAGGCGAGCAGTACTTC. Amino acid sequence: CASSPGLAGTGEQYF. J is TRBJ2-7 and V is TRBV12-3 or TRBV12-4, with TRBD2 matching over 12 bases. The trim removed 5 bases at V and 6 bases at J, leaving 8 bases unmatched. The CDR3 is 15 amino acids.

This clonotype was seen more than once but under ten times. The chain recombines TRBV19 with TRBJ2-5, with a tentative D call TRBD2 (6 bases). Germline loops: CDR1 LNHDA, CDR2 SQIVND (reference sequence). Between the trimmed V and J ends, which lost 1 base and 5 bases, there was a span of 14 bases. The CDR3 contains 15 residues. CDR3 coding DNA: TGTGCCAGTAGTATAGGCGGGGTTAGTAGGGAGACCCAGTACTTC. The encoded protein is CASSIGGVSRETQYF.

In the case of this clonotype: The conserved phenylalanine or tryptophan normally closing the CDR3 is absent here, so this likely arose from a read error. The chain combines TRBV7-2 with TRBJ2-7; 7 bases line up with TRBD2. Germline loops: CDR1 SGHTA, CDR2 FQGNSA. CDR3 length equals 15 residues. V dropped 3 bases and J dropped 3; count of bases not matched to a gene: 8. The CDR3 here is CASSFLAEGLYEQYL. Written as DNA, the CDR3 is TGTGCCAGCAGCTTCCTAGCGGAGGGGCTCTACGAGCAGTACCTC.

In this sample, this clonotype turned up many times. The chain recombines TRBV11-3 with TRBJ1-1; no reliable D call. Between the trimmed V and J ends, which lost 2 bases and 1 base, there was a span of 5 bases. The CDR3 has 13 residues. Looked up from germline, CDR1 is SGHNT and CDR2 is YENEEA. CDR3 sequence: CASSLIANTEAFF. CDR3 bases: TGTGCCAGCAGCTTAATAGCGAACACTGAAGCTTTCTTT.

This clonotype was recorded at least ten times. The V gene is TRBV7-9, the J gene TRBJ1-1; D uncertain. CDR3 size: 15 residues. V shed 6 bases and J shed 3 bases, with 17 bases lying between them. Germline assignment: CDR1 SEHNR and CDR2 FQNEAQ (reference sequence). Here the CDR3 DNA reads TGTGCCAGCAGGTTACCCTCGGCTGGGGACACTGAAGCTTTCTTT. Translating it yields CASRLPSAGDTEAFF.

The chain has TRBV7-9 and TRBJ1-6; 7 bases agree with TRBD1. The CDR3 has 15 residues. CDR1 is SEHNR, CDR2 FQNEAQ, per germline (reference sequence). V was pared by 6 bases and J by 5 bases, with 7 bases of the junction left unmatched. The DNA of the CDR3 is TGTGCCAGCAGACATACCAGGGGGAATAATTCACCCCTCCACTTT. Translated: CASRHTRGNNSPLHF.

The gene calls are TRBV5-1 and TRBJ2-7; D assignment may be TRBD1 or TRBD2 (6 bases each). The CDR3 has 14 amino acids. The V gene lost 3 bases and the J gene lost 1 base, with 11 bases spanning the gap. Germline assignment: CDR1 SGHRS and CDR2 YFSETQ. CDR3 nucleotides: TGCGCCAGCAGCTGGGGGGCAGGATCCTACGAGCAGTACTTC. This encodes CASSWGAGSYEQYF.

J is TRBJ1-4 and V is TRBV7-9; D is unresolved. Between the trimmed V and J ends, which lost 0 bases and 5 bases, there was a span of 7 bases. CDR3 length: 14 residues. CDR1 SEHNR and CDR2 FQNEAQ come from the germline V gene (reference sequence). The CDR3 nucleotides read TGTGCCAGCAGCTTAGCTCAGTACAATGAAAAACTGTTTTTT. Protein sequence: CASSLAQYNEKLFF.

This chain connects TRBV15 to TRBJ1-5; D possibly corresponds to TRBD1 (6 bases). The CDR3 loop spans 15 amino acids. Germline values: CDR1 LNHNV, CDR2 YYDKDF (reference sequence). Trimming left V 4 bases short and J 5 bases short, with 15 bases between. The CDR3 is CATSKIQGFHQPQHF. The CDR3 DNA follows: TGTGCCACCAGCAAAATTCAGGGGTTCCATCAGCCCCAGCATTTT.

This rearrangement joins TRBV19 to TRBJ2-2; D uncertain. Trimming left V 3 bases short and J 6 bases short, with 8 bases between. CDR1 and CDR2 (germline): LNHDA, SQIVND (reference sequence). The CDR3 extends over 13 amino acids. The CDR3 spells CASSIKGSGELFF. CDR3 DNA sequence: TGTGCCAGTAGTATTAAGGGTTCCGGGGAGCTGTTTTTT.

The chain recombines TRBV9 with TRBJ1-2, with 8 bases fitting TRBD1. Trimming removed 3 bases from V and 8 bases from J; junction bases left unmatched: 9. From germline, CDR1 is SGDLS and CDR2 YYNGEE. The CDR3 consists of 14 residues. In DNA form, the CDR3 reads TGTGCCAGCAGCGACGGACAGGGCGCTGGGGGCTACACCTTC. Protein product: CASSDGQGAGGYTF.

The rearrangement uses TRBV7-2 and TRBJ1-4, with 7 nucleotides matching TRBD1. V gave up 7 bases and J gave up 6 bases; unmatched junction bases: 11. The germline CDR1 and CDR2 sequences are SGHTA and FQGNSA. This CDR3 has 15 residues. The CDR3 DNA sequence: TGTGCCAGCAAGGGAAGGGGGCGGCGTGATGAAAAACTGTTTTTT. Translating it yields CASKGRGRRDEKLFF.

J is TRBJ1-4 and V is TRBV20-1; D is ambiguous. The germline CDR1 and CDR2 sequences are DFQATT and SNEGSKA (reference sequence). V lost 5 bases and J 8 bases, leaving 12 bases between the germline ends. The CDR3 extends over 12 amino acids. CDR3 protein: CSAPRTDEKLFF. The CDR3 nucleotides read TGCAGTGCTCCAAGGACCGACGAAAAACTGTTTTTT.

This clonotype occurred many times. V gene TRBV5-1 combines with J gene TRBJ2-5; 9 positions agree with TRBD1. This CDR3 has 15 amino acids. With V trimmed by 3 bases and J by 2 bases, 5 bases remained unmatched. Germline CDR1 and CDR2: SGHRS and YFSETQ. This CDR3 reads CASSSTGGLQETQYF. CDR3 in DNA: TGCGCCAGCAGCTCTACAGGGGGCTTACAAGAGACCCAGTACTTC.

This clonotype has more than one count but fewer than ten. The chain joins TRBV20-1 to TRBJ2-3; 10 positions agree with TRBD1. This CDR3 region has 15 residues. V lost 5 bases to trimming and J lost 6 bases; unmatched junction nucleotides: 11. Looked up from germline, CDR1 is DFQATT and CDR2 is SNEGSKA (reference sequence). CDR3 nucleotides: TGCAGTGCTCGTACCGGGACAGGGGCGACCGATACGCAGTATTTT. Its protein product is CSARTGTGATDTQYF.

V and J are TRBV20-1 and TRBJ1-5; D is undetermined. Germline V CDR1 and CDR2: DFQATT, SNEGSKA (reference sequence). The V end lost 5 bases, the J end lost 0 bases, and 11 bases lay between the germline ends. The CDR3 is made up of 14 amino acids. CDR3 sequence reads: CSAHPASSNQPQHF. In nucleotides, the CDR3 is TGCAGTGCTCACCCCGCCTCTAGCAATCAGCCCCAGCATTTT.

Ten or more counts support this clonotype. The rearrangement joins TRBV12-3 or TRBV12-4 to TRBJ1-1, with TRBD1 as a possible D gene (6 bases). V lost 8 bases and J 2 bases, leaving 15 bases between the germline ends. The length of the CDR3 is 14 residues. The CDR3 DNA follows: TGTGCCAGCCGCCTGAACAGGGCAAACACTGAAGCTTTCTTT. It yields the protein CASRLNRANTEAFF.

This clonotype came up many times. V is TRBV20-1 and J is TRBJ1-2; a possible D gene is TRBD1 (6 bases). The CDR3 loop spans 15 amino acids. Germline V CDR1 and CDR2: DFQATT, SNEGSKA (reference sequence). The V and J ends lost 0 bases and 6 bases respectively, with 17 bases between them. The DNA for the CDR3 is TGCAGTGCTAGAGATATGAGGCAGGGGCACGATGGCTACACCTTC. The encoded protein is CSARDMRQGHDGYTF.

With regard to this clonotype: A much larger clonotype is one base distant, so this may be a read error. The genes are TRBV3-1 and TRBJ2-2, with 15 bases aligning to TRBD2. The CDR3 sequence is 16 residues long. Per the germline V gene, CDR1 is LGHDT and CDR2 is YNNKEL (reference sequence). The CDR3 loop reads CAGSPGTSGRSGELFF. The CDR3 DNA sequence: TGTGCCGGCAGCCCTGGGACTAGCGGGAGGAGCGGGGAGCTGTTTTTT.

This clonotype occurred a few times. DNA for the CDR3: TGTGCCACCAGTGATCTCAATCGAAGGACTGAAGCTTTCTTT. It is translated as CATSDLNRRTEAFF. V gene TRBV24-1 combines with J gene TRBJ1-1, with D uncertain. The CDR3 contains 14 residues. Trimming removed 3 bases from V and 5 bases from J, with 12 bases in between. Looked up from germline, CDR1 is KGHDR and CDR2 is SFDVKD.

Comment on this clonotype: A junction end diverges from the germline sequence, so it may reflect a read error. The CDR3 bases are TGTGCCAGCAGCCAAGAGACAGGGAAGGTAACTGAAGCTTTCTTT. Its protein product is CASSQETGKVTEAFF. The chain employs TRBV10-1 and TRBJ1-1; 7 nucleotides agree with TRBD1. CDR1 is WNHNN, CDR2 SYGVQD, per germline (reference sequence). This CDR3 contains 15 residues.

This clonotype occurred many times. The V gene is TRBV3-1, the J gene TRBJ1-2; D not resolved. CDR1 and CDR2 (germline): LGHDT, YNNKEL (reference sequence). Trimming pared 1 base from V and 6 bases from J, leaving 9 bases between. The CDR3 runs 13 residues. The DNA of the CDR3 is TGTGCCAGCAGCCAAGTATCCATGAATGGCTACACCTTC. Residues: CASSQVSMNGYTF.

This clonotype has more than one count but fewer than ten. The chain couples TRBV7-9 to TRBJ2-5; D may be TRBD1 or TRBD2 (6 bases each). Trimming cost V 6 bases and J 1 base, with 12 bases left between them. Germline-derived CDR1 and CDR2 are SEHNR and FQNEAQ (reference sequence). This CDR3 is built from 14 residues. The CDR3: CASRGRGAQETQYF. The CDR3 nucleotides read TGTGCCAGCAGAGGAAGGGGGGCCCAAGAGACCCAGTACTTC.